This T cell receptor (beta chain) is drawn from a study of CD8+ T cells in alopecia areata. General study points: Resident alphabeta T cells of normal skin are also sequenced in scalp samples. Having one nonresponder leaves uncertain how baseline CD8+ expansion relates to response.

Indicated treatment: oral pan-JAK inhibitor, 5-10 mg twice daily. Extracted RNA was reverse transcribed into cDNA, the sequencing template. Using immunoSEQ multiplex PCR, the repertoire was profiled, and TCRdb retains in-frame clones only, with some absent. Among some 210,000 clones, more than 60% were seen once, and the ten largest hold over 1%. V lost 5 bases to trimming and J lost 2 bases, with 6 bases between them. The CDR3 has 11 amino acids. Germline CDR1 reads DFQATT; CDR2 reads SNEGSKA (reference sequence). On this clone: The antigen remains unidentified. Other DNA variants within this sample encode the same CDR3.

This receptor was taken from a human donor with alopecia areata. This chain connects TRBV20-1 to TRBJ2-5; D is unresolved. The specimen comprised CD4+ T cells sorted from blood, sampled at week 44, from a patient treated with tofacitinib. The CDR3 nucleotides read TGCAGTGCTTCTGCACAAGAGACCCAGTACTTC. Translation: CSASAQETQYF.